This passage covers 10 T cell receptor beta chains from one sample sequenced in a study of T cell responses to AZD1222 COVID-19 vaccine. Some clones are missing from TCRdb's copy, which holds only in-frame ones; the method was immunoSEQ multiplex PCR. This table has roughly 170,000 clones, around 88% appearing once. This material consisted of peripheral blood, taken on day 0 of AZD1222 vaccination. The receptors were gathered from an adult in good health.

The chain carries TRBV7-2 and TRBJ2-7; 9 positions match TRBD2. The CDR3 spans 15 residues. Germline-derived CDR1 and CDR2 are SGHTA and FQGNSA. J was trimmed by 2 bases and V by 5 bases; bases with no gene match: 7. The CDR3 nucleotides are TGTGCCAGCAGCCCTTCGGCTAGCGGGGCCTACGAGCAGTACTTC. As protein: CASSPSASGAYEQYF. The entire variable domain, with the rest obtained from reference TRBV7-2 and TRBJ2-7, is as follows: GAGVSQSPSNKVTEKGKDVELRCDPISGHTALYWYRQSLGQGLEFLIYFQGNSAPDKSGLPSDRFSAERTGGSVSTLTIQRTQQEDSAVYLCASSPSASGAYEQYFGPGTRLTVT.

The J gene is TRBJ1-1, the V gene TRBV2; weak D call: TRBD1 (5 bases). Between the trimmed V and J ends, which lost 3 bases and 6 bases, there was a span of 11 bases. The CDR3 is made up of 13 amino acids. CDR1 and CDR2 (germline): SNHLY, FYNNEI. The CDR3 here is CASSDGGIPEAFF. The CDR3 nucleotides are TGTGCCAGCAGTGACGGGGGTATCCCTGAAGCTTTCTTT. Full variable domain (outside the CDR3, taken from reference TRBV2 and TRBJ1-1): EPEVTQTPSHQVTQMGQEVILRCVPISNHLYFYWYRQILGQKVEFLVSFYNNEISEKSEIFDDQFSVERPDGSNFTLKIRSTKLEDSAMYFCASSDGGIPEAFFGQGTRLTVV.

The genes are TRBV6-2 or TRBV6-3 and TRBJ2-7, with 7 bases aligning to TRBD2. V dropped 3 bases and J dropped 4; count of bases not matched to a gene: 6. The CDR3 length is 14 residues. The germline V gene encodes CDR1 MNHEY and CDR2 SVGEGT. DNA for the CDR3: TGTGCCAGCAGTTATGACAGCGGGGCGTACGAGCAGTACTTC. Translating it yields CASSYDSGAYEQYF.

The V gene is TRBV5-1, the J gene TRBJ2-7, with 9 bases matching TRBD1. Germline V gene sequence: CDR1 SGHRS, CDR2 YFSETQ. The V segment lost 4 bases and the J segment 6 bases; nucleotides outside the gene matches: 8. The length of the CDR3 is 14 residues. This chain's CDR3 is CASSAGQGAREQYF. DNA for the CDR3: TGCGCCAGCAGCGCGGGACAGGGAGCACGCGAGCAGTACTTC.

In this sample, this clone turned up once. The genes are TRBV6-5 and TRBJ1-3; TRBD1 is a possible D gene (6 bases). The CDR3 is 13 residues long. The ends were cut back, 6 bases at V and 7 bases at J, with 13 bases in the middle. CDR1 MNHEY and CDR2 SVGAGI come from the germline V gene. For the CDR3, the DNA is TGTGCCAGCAGGAATCCAGGGGAGAACACCATATATTTT. This encodes CASRNPGENTIYF.

The V and J genes are TRBV5-4 and TRBJ2-1; TRBD1 matches at 12 bases. Germline lookup yields CDR1 SGHNT and CDR2 YYREEE (reference sequence). This CDR3 is built from 16 residues. The V gene end was trimmed by 6 bases and the J gene end by 8 bases; junction bases not matched to a gene: 12. CDR3 sequence (DNA): TGTGCCAGCACCCGCGATGGGACAGGGGGCTTGGATGAGCAGTTCTTC. Protein product: CASTRDGTGGLDEQFF.

The chain combines TRBV5-1 with TRBJ2-2; TRBD2 matches at 7 bases. V lost 3 bases and J lost 2; bases outside the gene matches: 10. This CDR3 region has 17 residues. Germline-derived CDR1 and CDR2 are SGHRS and YFSETQ. The CDR3 sequence: CASSYGPSGINTGELFF. CDR3 sequence (DNA): TGCGCCAGCAGCTACGGGCCTAGCGGAATAAACACCGGGGAGCTGTTTTTT.

The chain combines TRBV18 with TRBJ1-5; D unresolved. The germline V gene has CDR1 KGHSH and CDR2 LQKENI. With 4 bases removed from V and 2 bases from J, the gap between germline ends came to 9 bases. The CDR3 loop spans 14 amino acids. The CDR3 is CASSLRHGNQPQHF. CDR3 nucleotide sequence: TGTGCCAGCTCACTGCGTCATGGCAATCAGCCCCAGCATTTT.

In its sample, this clone was seen a few times. The gene calls are TRBV28 and TRBJ1-2; D gene uncertain. Germline CDR1 is MDHEN and CDR2 is SYDVKM. The ends were cut back, 4 bases at V and 3 bases at J, with 3 bases in the middle. The CDR3 extends over 11 amino acids. This CDR3 reads CASSSDYGYTF. The CDR3 DNA is TGTGCCAGCAGTTCGGACTATGGCTACACCTTC.

The V and J genes are TRBV7-2 and TRBJ2-7; TRBD2 matches 14 bases. Germline CDR1 and CDR2: SGHTA and FQGNSA. J lost 6 bases, V lost 5 bases, and 9 bases had no gene match. This CDR3 region has 16 residues. The CDR3 coding sequence is TGTGCCAGCAGCCAGGGACTAGCGGGGGTTTTAGGCGAGCAGTACTTC. It is translated as CASSQGLAGVLGEQYF. The complete variable domain, with remaining parts taken from reference TRBV7-2 and TRBJ2-7, reads GAGVSQSPSNKVTEKGKDVELRCDPISGHTALYWYRQSLGQGLEFLIYFQGNSAPDKSGLPSDRFSAERTGGSVSTLTIQRTQQEDSAVYLCASSQGLAGVLGEQYFGPGTRLTVT.